These 26 T cell receptor beta chains came from one sample sequenced in a study of tumor-infiltrating lymphocytes in primary liver carcinoma. TCR beta cDNA came from roughly 450 ng total RNA, primed with a constant-region primer. Construction of TCR beta libraries relied on three successive nested multiplex PCR rounds employing slightly modified ARM-PCR. The study ran its first two PCR rounds for 9 to 10 cycles each, using TRBV1-TRBV30 forward primers and a C-beta reverse primer. TCRdb itself ran the multiplex PCR reads through MiXCR, one entry per CDR3 protein. The sample contains approximately 190,000 distinct CDR3 sequences, 85% of which appear only once. Scientists recovered RNA and DNA together from approximately 20-30 mg of unsorted bulk tissue. Sequencing input: tumor tissue from primary liver carcinoma. The receptor source for this set is a middle-aged man with primary liver carcinoma and hepatitis B virus infection.

With respect to this clonotype: Germline and junction disagree at one end, which may indicate a read error. This sequence joins TRBV4-1 and TRBJ2-7; D gene uncertain. Germline CDR1 reads MGHRA; CDR2 reads YSYEKL. The CDR3 sequence is 14 residues long. This CDR3 is CASSQETLVDEHYF. The CDR3, as DNA: TGCGCCAGCAGCCAAGAGACCCTTGTTGACGAGCATTACTTC.

Worth noting for this clonotype: Given the absence of the conserved phenylalanine or tryptophan at the CDR3 end, a read error is likely. The chain is built from TRBV19 and TRBJ1-5; a weak D match, TRBD1 (5 bases). CDR3 length: 14 residues. Germline CDR1 LNHDA, CDR2 SQIVND (reference sequence). V lost 5 bases, J lost 4 bases, and 12 bases lay in between. The CDR3 reads CASSPYGGNQPQHL. The CDR3 region has the DNA TGTGCCAGTAGTCCGTATGGGGGGAATCAGCCCCAGCATTTA.

This clonotype was recorded once. A read error may produce the germline difference seen at one junction end. The chain combines TRBV6-5 with TRBJ2-1, with a possible D match to TRBD2 (5 bases). The V gene's germline CDR1 is MNHEY and CDR2 SVGAGI. This CDR3 has 11 amino acids. CDR3: CSRGNGGEQFF. The CDR3 nucleotides read TGTTCCAGAGGGAACGGAGGTGAGCAGTTCTTC.

This clonotype was observed once. A junction boundary mismatches the germline segment, possibly from a read error. V gene TRBV6-1 combines with J gene TRBJ2-6; 7 bases are a match to TRBD1. The CDR3 is 18 residues long. Germline V gene sequence: CDR1 MNHNS, CDR2 SASEGT. In DNA, the CDR3 is TGTGCCAGCAGTGGATACAGGGGTTCTACGTCTGGGCCCAACGTCATGACTTTC. This sequence encodes CASSGYRGSTSGPNVMTF.

Concerning this clonotype itself: A much larger clone is a single base away; this may be a read error. The chain joins TRBV2 to TRBJ1-1, with 7 bases fitting TRBD1. This CDR3 is 13 amino acids long. Germline values: CDR1 SNHLY, CDR2 FYNNEI. CDR3: CVSRRDSQGEAFF. DNA of the CDR3: TGTGTCAGCAGGAGGGACAGTCAGGGTGAAGCTTTCTTT.

The chain has TRBV10-1 and TRBJ2-7, with TRBD2 matching over 7 bases. Per the germline V gene, CDR1 is WNHNN and CDR2 is SYGVQD (reference sequence). This CDR3 spans 14 amino acids. The chain's CDR3 is CVTSPGGMIYEQYF. The CDR3 bases are TGCGTCACCAGTCCGGGGGGAATGATCTACGAGCAGTACTTC.

The gene calls are TRBV6-2 or TRBV6-3 and TRBJ2-7; maybe TRBD2 (6 bases). Germline loops: CDR1 MNHEY, CDR2 SVGEGT. The V end was cut by 6 bases, the J end by 8 bases, with 17 bases between. The CDR3 is 13 amino acids. DNA of the CDR3: TGTGCCAGCAGGGGGGACTCCCACAATAAGCAGTACTTC. Encoded protein: CASRGDSHNKQYF.

The chain employs TRBV6-1 and TRBJ2-3; a possible D gene is TRBD2 (6 bases). Germline CDR1 and CDR2: MNHNS and SASEGT. The CDR3 has 16 amino acids. V dropped 2 bases and J dropped 1 base, with 13 bases sitting between them. The CDR3 sequence: CASSERQGLCTDTQYF. DNA for the CDR3: TGTGCCAGCAGTGAAAGGCAGGGACTTTGCACAGATACGCAGTATTTT.

The V and J genes are TRBV2 and TRBJ2-3; 9 nucleotides match TRBD2. The CDR3 totals 19 residues. The V gene's germline CDR1 is SNHLY and CDR2 FYNNEI. Trimming took 3 bases from V and 3 from J; bases not matched to a gene: 16. DNA of the CDR3: TGTGCCAGCAGTGAGCCACTGGGGGCCCTAGCGGGATGGACAGATACGCAGTATTTT. It yields the protein CASSEPLGALAGWTDTQYF.

As for this clonotype: A read error may account for a junction end that differs from germline. V usage is TRBV12-3 or TRBV12-4 and J usage is TRBJ1-2, with D maybe TRBD1 (5 bases). The CDR3 runs 14 residues. The CDR3 sequence is CASSPSGTNDGYTF. The CDR3 nucleotides are TGTGCCAGTAGCCCCTCGGGGACTAACGATGGCTACACCTTC.

For this clonotype: Because the CDR3 is missing its conserved closing phenylalanine or tryptophan, this is likely a read error. The chain joins TRBV5-4 to TRBJ2-5; 7 bases match TRBD2. The V gene's germline CDR1 is SGHNT and CDR2 YYREEE (reference sequence). The CDR3 is 17 amino acids. The CDR3 bases are TGCGCTAGCAGCTCGGGTCCCAGCGGGGTCGGTCAAGAGACCCAGTACCTC. The encoded protein is CASSSGPSGVGQETQYL.

On this clonotype: The junction departs from the called germline gene at one end, perhaps through a read error. This rearrangement joins TRBV12-3 or TRBV12-4 to TRBJ1-5, with D possibly TRBD2 on 6 matching bases. The end of the DNA aligns better with TRBJ2-3, so the J call may be wrong. The CDR3 has 15 amino acids. The CDR3 loop reads CDSREGPGSNQPQYF. The CDR3 DNA reads TGTGACAGCAGAGAAGGACCCGGGAGCAATCAGCCCCAGTATTTT.

Details on this clonotype: One end of the junction is discordant with germline, which a read error may explain. The chain links TRBV7-2 to TRBJ2-5; D possibly corresponds to TRBD2 (5 bases). The CDR3 consists of 12 residues. Germline values: CDR1 SGHTA, CDR2 FQGNSA. The CDR3 DNA sequence: TGTGCCAGCAGCTTAATTGGGGAGACCCAATACTTC. This codes for CASSLIGETQYF.

By share, this clonotype ranks as large (0.1 to 1%). The chain joins TRBV29-1 to TRBJ1-2; 8 positions agree with TRBD1. This CDR3 region has 13 residues. Trimming removed 6 bases from V and 4 bases from J; junction bases left unmatched: 7. Looked up from germline, CDR1 is SQVTM and CDR2 is ANQGSEA. The CDR3 protein is CSVRSGGAYGYTF. The CDR3 region has the DNA TGCAGCGTCCGATCAGGGGGCGCCTATGGCTACACCTTC.

J is TRBJ2-7 and V is TRBV29-1; D not certain. The V and J ends lost 8 bases and 5 bases respectively, with 13 bases between them. Germline loops: CDR1 SQVTM, CDR2 ANQGSEA. This CDR3 contains 11 residues. The CDR3 DNA reads as TGCAGCTTCCCATGTGGGCACGAGCAGTACTTC. Its protein is CSFPCGHEQYF.

A word on this clonotype: A much larger clonotype is one base distant, so this may be a read error. The chain is built from TRBV2 and TRBJ2-1; no definite D call. The CDR3 covers 13 residues. Trimming cost V 1 base and J 3 bases, with 4 bases left between them. Per germline, CDR1 SNHLY and CDR2 FYNNEI. The CDR3 spells CASSEDFYNEQFF. The CDR3 bases are TGTGCCAGCAGTGAAGACTTCTACAATGAGCAGTTCTTC.

A word on this clonotype: The junction does not match germline at one end; this may be a read error. V and J are TRBV7-9 and TRBJ2-2, with D possibly being TRBD2 (5 bases). Germline CDR1 reads SEHNR; CDR2 reads FQNEAQ (reference sequence). The CDR3 runs to 14 residues. CDR3 region: CASGFGGNTGELFF. The CDR3, as DNA: TGTGCCAGCGGCTTTGGAGGAAACACCGGGGAGCTGTTTTTC.

As concerns this clonotype: No conserved phenylalanine or tryptophan is present at the end of the CDR3, so a read error is the likely explanation. The chain joins TRBV6-1 to TRBJ2-5; D may be TRBD2 (7 bases). The CDR3 sequence is 15 residues long. The germline gives CDR1 MNHNS, CDR2 SASEGT. The CDR3, as DNA: TGTGCCTGCAGCTACCTGCGGGGGCCTCAAGAGACCCAGTACTCC. Translating gives CACSYLRGPQETQYS.

Regarding this clonotype: The junction and the germline gene differ at one end; a read error may be behind it. V gene TRBV28 combines with J gene TRBJ2-5; 10 bases agree with TRBD2. Germline lookup yields CDR1 MDHEN and CDR2 SYDVKM. The CDR3 sequence is 17 residues long. The chain's CDR3 is CDSNSGLTSGYQETQYF. CDR3 in DNA: TGTGACAGCAATTCAGGATTGACTAGCGGGTACCAAGAGACCCAGTACTTC.

In the case of this clonotype: A junction boundary mismatches the germline segment, possibly from a read error. The chain carries TRBV5-1 and TRBJ2-2; TRBD1 aligns across 7 bases. CDR1 SGHRS and CDR2 YFSETQ come from the germline V gene. This CDR3 has 15 amino acids. The CDR3 DNA reads TGCGCCAACAGCGACAGGGTCCCGAACGCCGGGAAGCTGTTTTTT. It specifies CANSDRVPNAGKLFF.

Note on this clonotype: One junction end does not reproduce the germline sequence, and a read error may be involved. V is TRBV11-1 and J is TRBJ2-1; D is possibly TRBD2 (5 bases). Germline assignment: CDR1 SGHAT and CDR2 FQDESV (reference sequence). This CDR3 spans 17 amino acids. The chain's CDR3 is CASSSNGMSRLLDEQFF. The CDR3 nucleotides read TGTGCTAGCAGCTCAAACGGGATGAGCAGGTTGTTAGATGAGCAGTTCTTC.

Details on this clonotype: This may be a read error: a much more frequent sequence differs by one nucleotide. V gene TRBV7-8 combines with J gene TRBJ2-7; possible D gene TRBD1, 6 bases. The CDR3 runs to 15 residues. Germline V lookup: CDR1 SGHVS, CDR2 FQNEAQ. CDR3 sequence: CVSSPRQDISYEQYF. CDR3 DNA sequence: TGTGTCAGCAGCCCCCGACAGGACATCTCCTACGAGCAGTACTTC.

Comment on this clonotype: In this CDR3 the conserved last residue, phenylalanine or tryptophan, is missing, so a read error is likely. The gene calls are TRBV7-8 and TRBJ2-7, with a possible D match to TRBD1 (5 bases). V gave up 4 bases and J gave up 4 bases, with 11 bases separating them. Looked up from germline, CDR1 is SGHVS and CDR2 is FQNEAQ. The CDR3 totals 13 residues. The CDR3 DNA reads as TGTGCCAGCAGCTGGAAACAGGAATACGAGCAGTACTAT. It specifies CASSWKQEYEQYY.

A note on this clonotype: Germline and junction disagree at one end, which may indicate a read error. The chain uses TRBV7-9 and TRBJ1-2; 7 positions match TRBD1. The germline gives CDR1 SEHNR, CDR2 FQNEAQ (reference sequence). This CDR3 has 16 residues. CDR3 in DNA: TGTCCCAGCAGCTTAGCGACTGAAGGGACAGCTTATGGCTACATCTTC. It specifies CPSSLATEGTAYGYIF. Drawing the rest from reference TRBV7-9 and TRBJ1-2, the complete variable domain is DTGVSQNPRHKITKRGQNVTFRCDPISEHNRLYWYRQTLGQGPEFLTYFQNEAQLEKSRLLSDRFSAERPKGSFSTLEIQRTEQGDSAMYLCPSSLATEGTAYGYIFGSGTRLTVV.

Concerning this clonotype: The missing conserved phenylalanine or tryptophan at the end of this CDR3 makes a read error likely. The DNA is left out, because the CDR3 cannot be placed on it with certainty; the CDR3 is given as TCRdb lists it. The chain is built from TRBV6-6 and TRBJ2-2; the D call TRBD1 from the table was never checked on the DNA. With termini counted, the CDR3 has 15 amino acids. Germline assignment: CDR1 MNHNY and CDR2 SVGAGI (reference sequence). CDR3 loop: CASSSLTGVSGELYI.

A word on this clonotype: The final CDR3 position lacks the conserved phenylalanine or tryptophan, pointing to a likely read error. J is TRBJ2-2 and V is TRBV29-1; 7 bases match TRBD2. CDR3 length equals 15 residues. V shed 4 bases, J shed 0 bases, and the junction held 5 bases outside the gene matches. Germline-derived CDR1 and CDR2 are SQVTM and ANQGSEA. CDR3 protein: CSVATSAANTGELFL. The CDR3 bases are TGCAGCGTTGCTACTAGCGCGGCGAACACCGGGGAGCTGTTTTTA.